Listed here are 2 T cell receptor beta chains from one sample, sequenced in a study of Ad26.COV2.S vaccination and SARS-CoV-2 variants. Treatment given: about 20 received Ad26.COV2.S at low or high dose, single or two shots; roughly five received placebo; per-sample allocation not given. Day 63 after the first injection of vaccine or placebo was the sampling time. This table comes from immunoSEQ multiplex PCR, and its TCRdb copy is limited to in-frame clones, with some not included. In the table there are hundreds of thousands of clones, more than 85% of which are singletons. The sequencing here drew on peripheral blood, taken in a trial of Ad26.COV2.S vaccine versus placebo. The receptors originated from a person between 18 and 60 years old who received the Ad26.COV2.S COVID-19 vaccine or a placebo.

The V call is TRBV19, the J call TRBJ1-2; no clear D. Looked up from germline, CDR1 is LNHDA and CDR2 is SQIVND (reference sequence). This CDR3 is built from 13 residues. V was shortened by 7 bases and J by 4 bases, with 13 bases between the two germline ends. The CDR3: CASIPDSRYGYTF. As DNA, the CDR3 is TGTGCCAGTATCCCCGACTCACGCTATGGCTACACCTTC. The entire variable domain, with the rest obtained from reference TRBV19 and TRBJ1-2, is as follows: DGGITQSPKYLFRKEGQNVTLSCEQNLNHDAMYWYRQDPGQGLRLIYYSQIVNDFQKGDIAEGYSVSREKKESFPLTVTSAQKNPTAFYLCASIPDSRYGYTFGSGTRLTVV.

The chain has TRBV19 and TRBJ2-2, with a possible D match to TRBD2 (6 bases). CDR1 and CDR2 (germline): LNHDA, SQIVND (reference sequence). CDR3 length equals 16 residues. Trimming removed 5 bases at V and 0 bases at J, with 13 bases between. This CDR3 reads CASSPSGPANTGELFF. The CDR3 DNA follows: TGTGCCAGTAGTCCGAGCGGGCCCGCGAACACCGGGGAGCTGTTTTTT.